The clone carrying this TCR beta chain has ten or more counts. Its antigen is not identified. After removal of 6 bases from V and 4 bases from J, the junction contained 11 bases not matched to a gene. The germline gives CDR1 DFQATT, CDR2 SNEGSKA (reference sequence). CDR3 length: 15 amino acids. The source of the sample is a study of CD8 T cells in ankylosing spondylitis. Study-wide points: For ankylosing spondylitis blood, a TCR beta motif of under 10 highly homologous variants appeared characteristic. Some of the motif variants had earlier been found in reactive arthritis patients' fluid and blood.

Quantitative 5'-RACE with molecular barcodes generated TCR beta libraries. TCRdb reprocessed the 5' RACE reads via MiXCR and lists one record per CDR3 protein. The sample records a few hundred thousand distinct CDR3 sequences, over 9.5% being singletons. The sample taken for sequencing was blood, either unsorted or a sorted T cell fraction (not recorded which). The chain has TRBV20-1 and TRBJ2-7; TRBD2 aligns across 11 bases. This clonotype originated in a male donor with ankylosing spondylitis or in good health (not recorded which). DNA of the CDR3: TGCAGTGCCGAGTGGGCTAGCGGGGGGAGGTACGAGCAGTACTTC. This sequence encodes CSAEWASGGRYEQYF.